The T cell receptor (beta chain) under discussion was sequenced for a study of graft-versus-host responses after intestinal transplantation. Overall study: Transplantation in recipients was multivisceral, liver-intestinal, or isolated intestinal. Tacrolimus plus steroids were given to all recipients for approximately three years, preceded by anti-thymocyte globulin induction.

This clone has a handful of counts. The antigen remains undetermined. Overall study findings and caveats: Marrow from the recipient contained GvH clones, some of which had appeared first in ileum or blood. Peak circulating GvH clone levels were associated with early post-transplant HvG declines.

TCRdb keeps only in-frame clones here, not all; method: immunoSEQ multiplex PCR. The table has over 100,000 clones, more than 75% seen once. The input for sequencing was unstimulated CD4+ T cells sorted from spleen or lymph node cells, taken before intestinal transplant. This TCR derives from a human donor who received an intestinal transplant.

CDR3 nucleotides: TGTGCCAGCAGTTTACACCAGGGAAATGAAAAACTGTTTTTT. It codes for CASSLHQGNEKLFF. This chain joins TRBV28 and TRBJ1-4; tentatively, D is TRBD1 (5 bases). The CDR3 spans 14 residues. Looked up from germline, CDR1 is MDHEN and CDR2 is SYDVKM. V was cut by 2 bases and J by 5 bases, with 9 bases left in between.